This T cell receptor beta chain originates from a study of human T cells and chemical hapten exposure. Study conclusions and caveats: Against controls, expanded TCRs gave rise to significantly more large CDR3 similarity clusters. TCRs exceeding 1 in 1000 frequency stayed unchanged with DPC sensitization.

TCRdb re-called the RACE reads with MiXCR, one entry per CDR3 protein. The table records more than 100,000 distinct CDR3 sequences, around an eighth of them present only once. As concerns this clonotype: Its antigen is not known.

As for time point: pre-sensitization, week 0. Noted treatment: therapeutic diphenylcyclopropenone sensitization with weekly scalp DPC. This CDR3 is 15 amino acids long. Trimming left V 1 base short and J 0 bases short, with 9 bases between. Germline lookup yields CDR1 DFQATT and CDR2 SNEGSKA (reference sequence). The chain carries TRBV20-1 and TRBJ2-2; D remains unclear. This receptor was taken from a young woman with alopecia areata. Some clones in this sample may be carry-over from other donors' samples. Specimen: whole blood, collected in connection with sensitization to the hapten diphenylcyclopropenone (DPC). CDR3 protein: CSARGNTANTGELFF. CDR3 DNA sequence: TGCAGTGCTAGAGGAAACACCGCGAACACCGGGGAGCTGTTTTTT.